Shown below are 11 T cell receptor beta chains from a single sample sequenced in a study of identical twins. TCRdb reprocessed the 5' RACE reads via MiXCR and lists one record per CDR3 protein. This sample has around 670,000 distinct CDR3 sequences; 6.1% occur once, and the top ten carry 1.5% to 2%. Input material: naive T cells sorted from blood. The receptors were gathered from a young man in good health.

This clonotype was seen a handful of times. The CDR3 region is CASGNDLTASGRVGNEQFF. The CDR3 nucleotides read TGCGCCAGCGGGAACGACCTGACAGCTAGCGGGAGGGTCGGCAATGAGCAGTTCTTC. This chain uses TRBV5-1 with TRBJ2-1, with 12 bases identical to TRBD2. This CDR3 has 19 amino acids. CDR1 SGHRS and CDR2 YFSETQ come from the germline V gene. Trimming took 7 bases from V and 6 from J; bases not matched to a gene: 20. Full variable domain (missing parts from reference TRBV5-1 and TRBJ2-1): KAGVTQTPRYLIKTRGQQVTLSCSPISGHRSVSWYQQTPGQGLQFLFEYFSETQRNKGNFPGRFSGRQFSNSRSEMNVSTLELGDSALYLCASGNDLTASGRVGNEQFFGPGTRLTVL.

This clonotype was seen only a few times. The CDR3 loop reads CASARDSSYEQYV. In nucleotides, the CDR3 is TGTGCCAGCGCCCGGGACAGCTCCTACGAGCAGTACGTC. The J gene is TRBJ2-7, the V gene TRBV11-2; 7 bases align to TRBD1. This CDR3 spans 13 amino acids. V was pared by 8 bases and J by 0 bases, with 4 bases of the junction left unmatched. Germline V gene lookup returns CDR1 SGHAT and CDR2 FQNNGV.

This clonotype was seen repeatedly, ten times or more. The CDR3 bases are TGTGCCAGCAGTGTGAAGGGAAACACTGAAGCTTTCTTT. Translating it yields CASSVKGNTEAFF. The V gene is TRBV6-1, the J gene TRBJ1-1; no definite D call. V lost 4 bases and J 2 bases, leaving 8 bases between the germline ends. Germline V gene data show CDR1 as MNHNS and CDR2 as SASEGT. The CDR3 is made up of 13 amino acids.

The V and J genes are TRBV19 and TRBJ1-5; 8 positions match TRBD1. This CDR3 has 13 amino acids. V lost 9 bases to trimming and J lost 5 bases; unmatched junction nucleotides: 6. Germline V CDR1 and CDR2: LNHDA, SQIVND (reference sequence). The CDR3 DNA sequence: TGTGCCAGCAAGGACAGGGTAGATCAGCCCCAGCATTTT. Translating it yields CASKDRVDQPQHF.

The gene calls are TRBV20-1 and TRBJ1-2; weak D call: TRBD1 (6 bases). Trimming pared 6 bases from V and 8 bases from J, leaving 19 bases between. The CDR3 is 13 residues long. Germline lookup yields CDR1 DFQATT and CDR2 SNEGSKA (reference sequence). This chain's CDR3 is CSAPGSGAKGYTF. Here the CDR3 DNA reads TGCAGTGCGCCAGGCTCAGGGGCGAAAGGCTACACCTTC.

This clonotype was counted between two and nine times. The chain has TRBV20-1 and TRBJ2-7, with D possibly TRBD1 on 6 matching bases. V lost 6 bases, J lost 3 bases, and 18 bases lay in between. This CDR3 is 14 amino acids long. The V gene's germline CDR1 is DFQATT and CDR2 SNEGSKA (reference sequence). The CDR3, as DNA: TGCAGTGCGGGACATCCCGGCAAGGACTACGAGCAGTACTTC. Protein sequence: CSAGHPGKDYEQYF.

This clonotype was picked up a small number of times. The chain has TRBV7-6 and TRBJ2-1; possibly TRBD1 for D (7 bases). Looked up from germline, CDR1 is SGHVS and CDR2 is FNYEAQ. The CDR3 consists of 16 residues. Deletions cut 3 bases from V and 1 base from J, with 13 bases between. CDR3 sequence reads: CASSLGPGGSYNEQFF. The DNA for the CDR3 is TGTGCCAGCAGCTTGGGCCCAGGGGGGTCCTACAATGAGCAGTTCTTC.

This clonotype showed up many times. The rearrangement links TRBV25-1 to TRBJ1-1, with 7 bases fitting TRBD1. The CDR3 has 16 residues. Per the germline V gene, CDR1 is MGHDK and CDR2 is SYGVNS. With 6 bases clipped from V and 5 bases from J, the junction kept 15 bases outside the gene matches. CDR3 DNA sequence: TGTGCCAGCAGGTCAGGGGGGGTTGTACGGCGTACTGAAGCTTTCTTT. This translates into CASRSGGVVRRTEAFF. The full variable domain, with the rest looked up from reference TRBV25-1 and TRBJ1-1, is EADIYQTPRYLVIGTGKKITLECSQTMGHDKMYWYQQDPGMELHLIHYSYGVNSTEKGDLSSESTVSRIRTEHFPLTLESARPSHTSQYLCASRSGGVVRRTEAFFGQGTRLTVV.

This clonotype came up a few times. The rearrangement uses TRBV2 and TRBJ1-1; D possibly corresponds to TRBD1 (5 bases). CDR1 and CDR2 (germline): SNHLY, FYNNEI. The length of the CDR3 is 17 residues. The germline V and J ends were trimmed by 2 bases and 4 bases, with 20 bases remaining between them. CDR3 sequence: CASSESAGTTPFTEAFF. DNA for the CDR3: TGTGCCAGCAGTGAATCCGCCGGGACCACTCCCTTCACTGAAGCTTTCTTT.

J is TRBJ2-7 and V is TRBV6-5; possible D gene TRBD2, 6 bases. The V gene's germline CDR1 is MNHEY and CDR2 SVGAGI. The CDR3 is 14 amino acids. The V and J ends lost 2 bases and 3 bases respectively, with 11 bases between them. CDR3 sequence reads: CASSYGAGIYEQYF. The CDR3 DNA follows: TGTGCCAGCAGTTACGGGGCGGGGATCTACGAGCAGTACTTC.

The chain links TRBV5-6 to TRBJ2-2; 7 bases agree with TRBD1. Germline V gene lookup returns CDR1 SGHDT and CDR2 YYEEEE. This CDR3 is 16 amino acids long. V lost 0 bases, J lost 7 bases, and 9 bases stayed unmatched. The CDR3 DNA reads TGTGCCAGCAGCTTGGAGAAGGGGGCGCCGAACGGGGAGCTGTTTTTT. Its translation is CASSLEKGAPNGELFF.